This TCR beta chain is drawn from a study of cytomegalovirus exposure and HLA in healthy donors. Study-wide points: The majority of TCR sequences were rare, yet some public TCRs appeared in many donors.

As for this clone: What it recognizes is unknown.

The ends lost 10 bases at V and 0 bases at J; junction bases unmatched: 13. From germline, CDR1 is MNHEY and CDR2 SMNVEV (reference sequence). The CDR3 runs to 16 residues. This table comes from immunoSEQ multiplex PCR, and its TCRdb copy is limited to in-frame clones, with some not included. This sample has about 280,000 clones; about 86% occur once, and the top ten carry roughly 1%. The TCR was taken from a young woman in good health and CMV-seronegative. The chain has TRBV27 and TRBJ1-1, with 8 bases matching TRBD1. The source material was PBMCs. The CDR3 loop is CATSPGQVLMNTEAFF. Written as DNA, the CDR3 is TGTGCCACCTCACCGGGACAGGTGCTTATGAACACTGAAGCTTTCTTT.